The rows below give T cell receptor beta chains drawn from one sample of a study of T cells in Graves' hyperthyroidism and ophthalmopathy. One entry per CDR3 protein results from TCRdb running MiXCR on the multiplex PCR reads. The table lists about 640,000 distinct CDR3 sequences, under 25% of them singletons. Sequencing was carried out using blood. The receptors shown here come from a man aged 30 to 39 with Graves' ophthalmopathy. Both conserved end residues are part of each CDR3. A clone size is listed for some rows: how often the clone was seen (once, few, many), or a class if it is expanded.

V: TRBV20-1; J: TRBJ1-5; size: NA; CDR3: CSVPSKSNQPQHF
V: TRBV27; J: TRBJ2-3; size: few; CDR3: CASKRRNTQYF
V: TRBV7-8; J: TRBJ2-7; size: many; CDR3: CASSLSGRGGYEQYF
V: TRBV27; J: TRBJ1-4; size: NA; CDR3: CASSLSSGWNEKLFF
V: TRBV2; J: TRBJ1-1; size: NA; CDR3: CASSEENSENTEAFF
V: TRBV5-4; J: TRBJ2-7; size: NA; CDR3: CASSFFTRDEQYF
V: TRBV11-2; J: TRBJ1-2; size: many; CDR3: CASSNHHGQRFNYGYTF
V: TRBV28; J: TRBJ1-5; size: NA; CDR3: CAIKDSNQPQHF
V: TRBV11-2; J: TRBJ2-4; size: NA; CDR3: CASSSLTTLAKNIQYF
V: TRBV20-1; J: TRBJ1-2; size: NA; CDR3: CSTNSAGFNYSYTF
V: TRBV7-9; J: TRBJ2-3; size: NA; CDR3: CASSIRGGTDTQYF
V: TRBV5-1; J: TRBJ2-4; size: many; CDR3: CASSLWTGSGKNIQYF
V: TRBV30; J: TRBJ2-2; size: NA; CDR3: CAWSVRREWSTGELFF
V: TRBV9; J: TRBJ2-7; size: few; CDR3: CASSPGSGGSYEQYF
V: TRBV27; J: TRBJ2-2; size: NA; CDR3: CASSHLKAGELFF
V: TRBV6-2/TRBV6-3; J: TRBJ2-7; size: NA; CDR3: CASRMPRSPLSSYEQYF
V: TRBV11-2; J: TRBJ2-7; size: many; CDR3: CASSLGRRTSGSSGYEQYF
V: TRBV11-2; J: TRBJ2-5; size: many; CDR3: CASSTGTKETQYF
V: TRBV11-3; J: TRBJ1-1; size: many; CDR3: CASSFRAGTEAFF
V: TRBV19; J: TRBJ2-1; size: few; CDR3: CASSPIAGGLLNNEQFF
V: TRBV20-1; J: TRBJ1-3; size: NA; CDR3: CSASLQSSGSTIYF
V: TRBV7-2; J: TRBJ2-1; size: NA; CDR3: CASRPPMVYRPGEQFF
V: TRBV6-2/TRBV6-3; J: TRBJ1-2; size: NA; CDR3: CAASPTGDGYTF
V: TRBV9; J: TRBJ2-7; size: NA; CDR3: CASSVRTGGDEQYF
V: TRBV5-1; J: TRBJ1-4; size: NA; CDR3: CASSTGSFGGKLFF
V: TRBV20-1; J: TRBJ2-7; size: NA; CDR3: CSARDRGPGGYEQYF
V: TRBV20-1; J: TRBJ1-3; size: few; CDR3: CSAKRHLSGNTIYF
V: TRBV27; J: TRBJ2-7; size: NA; CDR3: CASRYSGRIGEQYF
V: TRBV9; J: TRBJ2-2; size: NA; CDR3: CASSPSPVAKWGGELFF